Only a few counts were recorded for the clone carrying this T cell receptor beta chain. Between the trimmed V and J ends, which lost 4 bases and 6 bases, there was a span of 9 bases. The CDR3 loop spans 13 amino acids. This sample is part of a study of regulatory T cells in long-lasting Graves disease. CDR3 regions were amplified by Arm-PCR using iRepertoire HTBI primers to build TCR beta libraries. TCRdb called the multiplex PCR reads again in MiXCR, with one record for every CDR3 protein. In the table there are over 350,000 distinct CDR3 sequences, 20% to 25% of which are singletons. Stated time point: persistent/refractory GD, antithyroid drugs over 5 years with positive TRAb. Extracted RNA from PBMCs served as the source of the TCR library.

This receptor was taken from a female donor with Graves disease. Sample: peripheral blood mononuclear cells (PBMCs), taken when the disease was refractory, from a patient treated with antithyroid drugs. The chain is built from TRBV12-3 or TRBV12-4 and TRBJ2-2; possible D gene TRBD2, 6 bases. The CDR3 loop reads CASSSGVAGELFF. The DNA for the CDR3 is TGTGCCAGCAGTTCGGGGGTGGCCGGGGAGCTGTTTTTT.